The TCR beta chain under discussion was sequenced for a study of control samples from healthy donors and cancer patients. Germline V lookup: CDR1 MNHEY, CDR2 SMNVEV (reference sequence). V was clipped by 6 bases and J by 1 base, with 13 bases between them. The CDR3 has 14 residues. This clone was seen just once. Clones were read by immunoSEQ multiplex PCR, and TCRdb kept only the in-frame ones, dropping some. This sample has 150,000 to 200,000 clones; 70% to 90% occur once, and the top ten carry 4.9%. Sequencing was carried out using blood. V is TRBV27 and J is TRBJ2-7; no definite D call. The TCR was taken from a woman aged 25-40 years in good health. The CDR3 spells CASRPSGASYEQYF. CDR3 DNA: TGTGCCAGCAGGCCGTCAGGAGCATCCTACGAGCAGTACTTC.